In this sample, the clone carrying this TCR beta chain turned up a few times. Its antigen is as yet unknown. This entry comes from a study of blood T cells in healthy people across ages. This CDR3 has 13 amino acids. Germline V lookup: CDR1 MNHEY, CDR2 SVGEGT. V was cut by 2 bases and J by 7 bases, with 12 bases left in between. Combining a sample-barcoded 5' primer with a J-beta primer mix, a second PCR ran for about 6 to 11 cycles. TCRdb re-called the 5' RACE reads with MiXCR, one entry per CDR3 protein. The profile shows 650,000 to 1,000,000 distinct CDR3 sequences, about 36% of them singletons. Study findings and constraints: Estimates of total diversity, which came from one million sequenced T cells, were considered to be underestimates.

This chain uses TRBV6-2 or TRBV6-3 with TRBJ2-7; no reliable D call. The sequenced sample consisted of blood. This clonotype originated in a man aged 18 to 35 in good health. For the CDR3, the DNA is TGTGCCAGCAGTTACGACCTTAGCACAGAGCAGTACTTC. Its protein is CASSYDLSTEQYF.